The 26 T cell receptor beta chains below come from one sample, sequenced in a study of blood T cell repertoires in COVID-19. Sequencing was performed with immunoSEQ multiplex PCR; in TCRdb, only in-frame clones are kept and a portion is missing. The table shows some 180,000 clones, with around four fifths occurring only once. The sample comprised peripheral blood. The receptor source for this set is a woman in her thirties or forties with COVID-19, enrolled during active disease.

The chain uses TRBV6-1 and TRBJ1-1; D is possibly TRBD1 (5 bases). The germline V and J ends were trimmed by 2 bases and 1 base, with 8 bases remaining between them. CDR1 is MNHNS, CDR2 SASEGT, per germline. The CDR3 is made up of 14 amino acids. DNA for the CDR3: TGTGCCAGCAGTGAACCCGGACAGAACACTGAAGCTTTCTTT. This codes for CASSEPGQNTEAFF.

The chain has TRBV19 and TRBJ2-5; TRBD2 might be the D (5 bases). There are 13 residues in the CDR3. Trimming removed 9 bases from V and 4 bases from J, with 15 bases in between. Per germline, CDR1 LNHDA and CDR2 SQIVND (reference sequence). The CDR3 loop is CASSIAPRETQYF. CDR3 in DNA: TGTGCCAGCTCCATAGCGCCCCGAGAGACCCAGTACTTC.

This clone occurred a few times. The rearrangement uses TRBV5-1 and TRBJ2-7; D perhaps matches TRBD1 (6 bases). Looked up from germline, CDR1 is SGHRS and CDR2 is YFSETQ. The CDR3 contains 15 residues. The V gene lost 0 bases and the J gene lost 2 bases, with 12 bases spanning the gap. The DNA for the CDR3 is TGCGCCAGCAGCTTGGCCCAGGGGCGTCCCTACGAGCAGTACTTC. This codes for CASSLAQGRPYEQYF.

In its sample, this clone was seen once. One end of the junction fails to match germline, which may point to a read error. The CDR3 is CASRLITGTSGTGVF. In nucleotides, the CDR3 is TGTGCCAGCAGACTAATAACCGGGACTAGCGGAACCGGGGTCTTC. The chain carries TRBV28 and TRBJ2-1; 11 nucleotides align to TRBD2. The CDR3 is made up of 15 amino acids. Germline V gene data show CDR1 as MDHEN and CDR2 as SYDVKM.

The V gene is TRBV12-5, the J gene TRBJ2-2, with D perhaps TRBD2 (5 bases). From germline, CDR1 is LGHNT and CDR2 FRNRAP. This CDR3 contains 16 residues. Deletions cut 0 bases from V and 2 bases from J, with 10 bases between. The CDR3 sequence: CASGLVVGANTGELFF. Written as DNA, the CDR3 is TGTGCTAGTGGTTTGGTAGTGGGAGCTAACACCGGGGAGCTGTTTTTT.

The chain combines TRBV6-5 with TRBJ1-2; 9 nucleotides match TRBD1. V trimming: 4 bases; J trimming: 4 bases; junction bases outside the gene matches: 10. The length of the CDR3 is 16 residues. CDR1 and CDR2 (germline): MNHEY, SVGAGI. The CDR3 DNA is TGTGCCAGCAGTTTATTACAGGGGGCAATGCCCTATGGCTACACCTTC. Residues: CASSLLQGAMPYGYTF.

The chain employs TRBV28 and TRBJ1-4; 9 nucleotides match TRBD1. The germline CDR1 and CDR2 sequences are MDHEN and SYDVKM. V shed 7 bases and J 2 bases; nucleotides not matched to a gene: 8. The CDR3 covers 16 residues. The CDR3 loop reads CASTGGQGHTNEKLFF. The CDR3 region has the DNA TGTGCCAGCACTGGGGGACAGGGACATACTAATGAAAAACTGTTTTTT.

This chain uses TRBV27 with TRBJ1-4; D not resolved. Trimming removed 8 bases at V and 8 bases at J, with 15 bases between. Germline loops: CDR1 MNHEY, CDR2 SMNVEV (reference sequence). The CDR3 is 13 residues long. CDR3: CASATRLREKLFF. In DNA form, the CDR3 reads TGTGCCAGCGCCACGAGGCTTAGGGAAAAACTGTTTTTT.

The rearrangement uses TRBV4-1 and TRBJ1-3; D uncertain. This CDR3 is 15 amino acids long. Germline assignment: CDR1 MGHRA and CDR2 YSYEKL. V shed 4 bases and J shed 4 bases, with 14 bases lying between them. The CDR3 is CASSPDGRPGNTIYF. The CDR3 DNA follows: TGCGCCAGCAGCCCCGACGGGAGGCCCGGAAACACCATATATTTT.

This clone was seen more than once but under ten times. CDR3 nucleotide sequence: TGTGCCAGCAGCCAAGATCAGGGGGACAGGGATAATGAGCAGTTCTTC. It is translated as CASSQDQGDRDNEQFF. The rearrangement joins TRBV4-2 to TRBJ2-1, with 9 bases aligning to TRBD1. From germline, CDR1 is LGHNA and CDR2 YNFKEQ. The V gene end was trimmed by 0 bases and the J gene end by 7 bases; junction bases not matched to a gene: 7. This CDR3 contains 16 residues.

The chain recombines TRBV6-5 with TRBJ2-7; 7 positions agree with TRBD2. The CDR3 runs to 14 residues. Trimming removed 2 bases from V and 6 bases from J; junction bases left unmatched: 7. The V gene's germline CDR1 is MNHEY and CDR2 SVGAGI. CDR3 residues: CASSYEAGTGEQYF. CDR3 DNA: TGTGCCAGCAGTTACGAAGCGGGAACGGGCGAGCAGTACTTC.

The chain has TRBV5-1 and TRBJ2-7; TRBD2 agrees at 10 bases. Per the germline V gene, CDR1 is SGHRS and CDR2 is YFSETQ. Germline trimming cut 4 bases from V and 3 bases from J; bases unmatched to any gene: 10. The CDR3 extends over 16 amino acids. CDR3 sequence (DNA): TGCGCCAGCAGCCCCCCTAGCGGGAGTGCTTACTACGAGCAGTACTTC. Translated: CASSPPSGSAYYEQYF.

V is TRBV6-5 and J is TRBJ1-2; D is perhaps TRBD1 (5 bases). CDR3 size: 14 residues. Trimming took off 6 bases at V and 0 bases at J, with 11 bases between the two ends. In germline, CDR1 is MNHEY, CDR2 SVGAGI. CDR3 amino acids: CASRGTGANYGYTF. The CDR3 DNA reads TGTGCCAGCAGGGGGACGGGAGCTAACTATGGCTACACCTTC.

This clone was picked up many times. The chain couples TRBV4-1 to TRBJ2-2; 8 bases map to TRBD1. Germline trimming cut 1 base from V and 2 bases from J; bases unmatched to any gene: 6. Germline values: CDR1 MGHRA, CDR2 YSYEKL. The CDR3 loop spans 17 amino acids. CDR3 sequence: CASSQAETGVNTGELFF. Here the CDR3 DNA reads TGCGCCAGCAGCCAAGCAGAGACAGGGGTTAACACCGGGGAGCTGTTTTTT.

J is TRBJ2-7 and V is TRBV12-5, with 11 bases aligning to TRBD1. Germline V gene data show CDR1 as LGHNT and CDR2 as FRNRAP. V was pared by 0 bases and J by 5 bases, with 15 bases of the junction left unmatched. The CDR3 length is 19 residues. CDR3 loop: CASGLVRFYGTGGLNEQYF. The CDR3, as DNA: TGTGCTAGTGGTTTGGTACGTTTTTACGGGACAGGGGGGCTAAACGAGCAGTACTTC. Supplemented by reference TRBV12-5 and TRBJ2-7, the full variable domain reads DARVTQTPRHKVTEMGQEVTMRCQPILGHNTVFWYRQTMMQGLELLAYFRNRAPLDDSGMPKDRFSAEMPDATLATLKIQPSEPRDSAVYFCASGLVRFYGTGGLNEQYFGPGTRLTVT.

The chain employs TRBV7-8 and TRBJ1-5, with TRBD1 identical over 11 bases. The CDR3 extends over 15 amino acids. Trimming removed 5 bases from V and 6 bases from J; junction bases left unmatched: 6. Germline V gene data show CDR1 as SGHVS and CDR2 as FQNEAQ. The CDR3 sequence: CASSLADRGLQPQHF. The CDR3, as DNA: TGTGCCAGCAGCCTTGCGGACAGGGGGCTTCAGCCCCAGCATTTT.

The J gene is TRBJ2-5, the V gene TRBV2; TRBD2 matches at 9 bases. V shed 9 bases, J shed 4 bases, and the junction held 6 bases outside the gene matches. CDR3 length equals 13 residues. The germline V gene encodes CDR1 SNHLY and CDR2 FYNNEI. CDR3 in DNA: TGTGCCAGAGGGGCGGGAGGGAGAGAGACCCAGTACTTC. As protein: CARGAGGRETQYF.

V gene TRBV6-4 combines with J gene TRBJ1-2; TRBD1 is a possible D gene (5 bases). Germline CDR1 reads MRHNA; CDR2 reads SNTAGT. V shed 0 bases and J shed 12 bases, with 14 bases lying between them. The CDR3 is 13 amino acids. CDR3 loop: CASSDSGTPPDTF. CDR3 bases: TGTGCCAGCAGTGACTCAGGGACTCCCCCGGACACCTTC.

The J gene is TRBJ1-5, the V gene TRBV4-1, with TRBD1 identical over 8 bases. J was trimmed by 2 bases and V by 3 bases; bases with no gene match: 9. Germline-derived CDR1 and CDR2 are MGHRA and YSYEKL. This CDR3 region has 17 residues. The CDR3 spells CASSQSTGGVGNQPQHF. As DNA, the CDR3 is TGCGCCAGCAGCCAGTCTACAGGGGGTGTCGGCAATCAGCCCCAGCATTTT.

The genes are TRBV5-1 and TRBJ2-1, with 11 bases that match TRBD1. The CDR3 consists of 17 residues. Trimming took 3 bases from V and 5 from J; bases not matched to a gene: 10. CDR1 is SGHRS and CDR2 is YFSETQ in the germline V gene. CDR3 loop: CASSYRTGQGGNNEQFF. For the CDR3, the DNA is TGCGCCAGCAGCTACCGCACGGGACAGGGGGGGAACAATGAGCAGTTCTTC.

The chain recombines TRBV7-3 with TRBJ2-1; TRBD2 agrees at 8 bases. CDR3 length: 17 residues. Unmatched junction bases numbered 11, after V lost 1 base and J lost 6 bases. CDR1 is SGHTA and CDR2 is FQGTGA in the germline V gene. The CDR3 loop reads CASSLKRSGSLTNEQFF. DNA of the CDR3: TGTGCCAGCAGCTTAAAAAGGAGCGGGAGCTTGACCAATGAGCAGTTCTTC.

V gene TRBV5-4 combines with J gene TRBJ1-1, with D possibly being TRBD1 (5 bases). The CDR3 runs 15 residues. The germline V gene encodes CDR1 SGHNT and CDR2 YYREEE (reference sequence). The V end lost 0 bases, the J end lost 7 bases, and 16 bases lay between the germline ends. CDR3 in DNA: TGTGCCAGCAGCTTGGAGGAGGGGCGCGGTGGTGAAGCTTTCTTT. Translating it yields CASSLEEGRGGEAFF. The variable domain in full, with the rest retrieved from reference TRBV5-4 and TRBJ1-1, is ETGVTQSPTHLIKTRGQQVTLRCSSQSGHNTVSWYQQALGQGPQFIFQYYREEENGRGNFPPRFSGLQFPNYSSELNVNALELDDSALYLCASSLEEGRGGEAFFGQGTRLTVV.

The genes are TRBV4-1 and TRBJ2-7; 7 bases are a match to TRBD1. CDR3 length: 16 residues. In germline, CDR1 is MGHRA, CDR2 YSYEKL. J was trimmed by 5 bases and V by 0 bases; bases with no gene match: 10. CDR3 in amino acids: CASSQEGGLIRDEQYF. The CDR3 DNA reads TGCGCCAGCAGCCAAGAAGGGGGCCTAATACGAGACGAGCAGTACTTC.

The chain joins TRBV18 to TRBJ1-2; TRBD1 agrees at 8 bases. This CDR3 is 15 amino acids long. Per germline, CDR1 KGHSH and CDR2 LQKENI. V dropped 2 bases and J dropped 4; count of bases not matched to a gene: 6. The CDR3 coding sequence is TGTGCCAGCTCACCAAGCAGGGGGCAACTCTATGGCTACACCTTC. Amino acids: CASSPSRGQLYGYTF.

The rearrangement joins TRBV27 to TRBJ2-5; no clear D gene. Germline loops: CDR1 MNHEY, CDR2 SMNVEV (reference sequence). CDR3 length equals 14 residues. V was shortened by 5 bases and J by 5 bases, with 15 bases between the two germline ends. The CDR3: CASSPEVGWETQYF. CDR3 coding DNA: TGTGCCAGCAGTCCCGAAGTGGGCTGGGAGACCCAGTACTTC.

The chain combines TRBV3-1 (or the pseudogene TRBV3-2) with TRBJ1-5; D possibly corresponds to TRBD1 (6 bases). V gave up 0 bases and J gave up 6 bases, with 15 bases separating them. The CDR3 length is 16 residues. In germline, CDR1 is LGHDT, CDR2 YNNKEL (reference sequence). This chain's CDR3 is CASSQEGAGKGQPQHF. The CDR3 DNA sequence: TGTGCCAGCAGCCAAGAGGGGGCGGGTAAGGGTCAGCCCCAGCATTTT.